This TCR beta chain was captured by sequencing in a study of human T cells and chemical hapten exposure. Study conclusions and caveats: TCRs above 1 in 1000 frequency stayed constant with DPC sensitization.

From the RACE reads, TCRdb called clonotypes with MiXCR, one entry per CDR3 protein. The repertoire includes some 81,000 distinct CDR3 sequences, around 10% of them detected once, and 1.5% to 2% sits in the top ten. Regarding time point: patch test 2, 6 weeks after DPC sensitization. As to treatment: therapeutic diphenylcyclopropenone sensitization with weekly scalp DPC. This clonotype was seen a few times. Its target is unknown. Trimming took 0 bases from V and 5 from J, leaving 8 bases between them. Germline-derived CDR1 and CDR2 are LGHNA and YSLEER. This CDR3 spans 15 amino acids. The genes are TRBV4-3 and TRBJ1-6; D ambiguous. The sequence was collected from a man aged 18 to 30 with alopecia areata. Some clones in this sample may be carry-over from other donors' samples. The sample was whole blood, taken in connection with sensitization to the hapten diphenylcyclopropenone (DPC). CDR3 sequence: CASSQEDGNNSPLHF. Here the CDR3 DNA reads TGCGCCAGCAGCCAAGAGGACGGGAATAATTCACCCCTCCACTTT.